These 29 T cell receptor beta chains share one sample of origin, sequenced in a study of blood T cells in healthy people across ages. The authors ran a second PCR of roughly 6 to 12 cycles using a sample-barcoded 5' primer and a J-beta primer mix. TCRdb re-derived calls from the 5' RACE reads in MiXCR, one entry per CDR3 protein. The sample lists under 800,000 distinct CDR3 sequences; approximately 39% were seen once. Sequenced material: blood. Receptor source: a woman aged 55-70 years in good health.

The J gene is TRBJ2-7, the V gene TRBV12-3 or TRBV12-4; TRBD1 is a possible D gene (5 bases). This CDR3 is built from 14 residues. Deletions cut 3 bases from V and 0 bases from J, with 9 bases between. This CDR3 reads CASSLGPLSYEQYF. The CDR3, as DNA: TGTGCCAGCAGTTTGGGGCCCCTCTCCTACGAGCAGTACTTC.

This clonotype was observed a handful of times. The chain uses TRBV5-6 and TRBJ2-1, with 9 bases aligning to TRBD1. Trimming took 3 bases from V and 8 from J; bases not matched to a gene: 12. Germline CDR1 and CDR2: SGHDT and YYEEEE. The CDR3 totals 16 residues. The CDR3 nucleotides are TGTGCCAGCAGCTCGCGCCCGGGACAGGGCTGGCATGAGCAGTTCTTC. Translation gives CASSSRPGQGWHEQFF. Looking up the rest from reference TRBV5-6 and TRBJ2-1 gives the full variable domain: DAGVTQSPTHLIKTRGQQVTLRCSPKSGHDTVSWYQQALGQGPQFIFQYYEEEERQRGNFPDRFSGHQFPNYSSELNVNALLLGDSALYLCASSSRPGQGWHEQFFGPGTRLTVL.

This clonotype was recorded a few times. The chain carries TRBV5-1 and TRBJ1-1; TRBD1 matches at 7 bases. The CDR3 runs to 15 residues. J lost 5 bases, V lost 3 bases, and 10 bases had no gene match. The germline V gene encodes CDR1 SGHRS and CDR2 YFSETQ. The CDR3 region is CASSSTTGIPTEAFF. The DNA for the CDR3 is TGCGCCAGCAGCTCTACGACAGGGATCCCTACTGAAGCTTTCTTT.

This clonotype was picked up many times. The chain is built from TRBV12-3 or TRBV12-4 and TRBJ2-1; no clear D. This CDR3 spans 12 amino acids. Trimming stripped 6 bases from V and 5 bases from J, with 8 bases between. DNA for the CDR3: TGTGCCAGCAGGGGGATCGACAATGAGCAGTTCTTC. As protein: CASRGIDNEQFF.

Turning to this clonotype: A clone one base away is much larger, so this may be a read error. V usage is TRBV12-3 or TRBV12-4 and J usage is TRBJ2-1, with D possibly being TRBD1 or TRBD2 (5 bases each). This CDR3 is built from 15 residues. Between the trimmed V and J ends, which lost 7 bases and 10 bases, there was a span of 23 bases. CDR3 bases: TGTGCCAGCACTCCCGGAGAGTGGGGGACGAAGGAGCAGTTCTTC. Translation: CASTPGEWGTKEQFF.

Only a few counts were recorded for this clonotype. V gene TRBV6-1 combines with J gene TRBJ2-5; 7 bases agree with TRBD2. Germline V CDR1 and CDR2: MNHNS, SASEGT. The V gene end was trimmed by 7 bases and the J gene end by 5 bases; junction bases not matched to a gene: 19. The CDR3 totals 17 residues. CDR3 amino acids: CASTNQGRDPSGETQYF. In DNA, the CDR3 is TGTGCCAGCACTAACCAAGGGAGGGACCCGTCTGGGGAGACCCAGTACTTC.

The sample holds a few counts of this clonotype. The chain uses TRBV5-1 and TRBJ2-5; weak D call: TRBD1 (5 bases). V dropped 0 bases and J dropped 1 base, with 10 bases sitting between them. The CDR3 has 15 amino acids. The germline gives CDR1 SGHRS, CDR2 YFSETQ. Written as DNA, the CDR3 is TGCGCCAGCAGCTTGGGAATGCAGGGCCAAGAGACCCAGTACTTC. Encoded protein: CASSLGMQGQETQYF. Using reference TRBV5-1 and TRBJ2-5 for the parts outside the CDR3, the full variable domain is KAGVTQTPRYLIKTRGQQVTLSCSPISGHRSVSWYQQTPGQGLQFLFEYFSETQRNKGNFPGRFSGRQFSNSRSEMNVSTLELGDSALYLCASSLGMQGQETQYFGPGTRLLVL.

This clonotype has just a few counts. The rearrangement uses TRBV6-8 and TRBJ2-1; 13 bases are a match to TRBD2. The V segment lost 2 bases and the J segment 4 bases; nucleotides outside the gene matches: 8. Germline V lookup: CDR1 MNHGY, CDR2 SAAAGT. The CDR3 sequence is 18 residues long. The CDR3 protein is CASSYPSLAGGLYNEQFF. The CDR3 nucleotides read TGTGCCAGCAGTTACCCCTCACTAGCGGGAGGGTTATACAATGAGCAGTTCTTC.

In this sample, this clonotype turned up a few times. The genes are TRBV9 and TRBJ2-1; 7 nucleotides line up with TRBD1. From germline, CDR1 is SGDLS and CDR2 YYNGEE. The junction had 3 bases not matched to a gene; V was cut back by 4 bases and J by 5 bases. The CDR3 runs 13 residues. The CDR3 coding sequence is TGTGCCAGCAGCCCAACAGGGGACAATGAGCAGTTCTTC. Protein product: CASSPTGDNEQFF. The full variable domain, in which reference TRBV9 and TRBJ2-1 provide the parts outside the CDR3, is DSGVTQTPKHLITATGQRVTLRCSPRSGDLSVYWYQQSLDQGLQFLIQYYNGEERAKGNILERFSAQQFPDLHSELNLSSLELGDSALYFCASSPTGDNEQFFGPGTRLTVL.

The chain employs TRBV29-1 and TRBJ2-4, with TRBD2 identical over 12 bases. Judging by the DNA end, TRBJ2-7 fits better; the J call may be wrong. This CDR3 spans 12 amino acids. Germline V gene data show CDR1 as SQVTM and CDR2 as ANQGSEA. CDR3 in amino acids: CSVVLAGGEQYF. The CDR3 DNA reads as TGCAGCGTTGTACTAGCGGGAGGCGAGCAGTACTTC.

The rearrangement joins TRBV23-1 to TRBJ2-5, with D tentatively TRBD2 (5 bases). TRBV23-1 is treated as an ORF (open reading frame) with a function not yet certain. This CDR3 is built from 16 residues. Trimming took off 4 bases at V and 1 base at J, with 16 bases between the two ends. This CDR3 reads CASSPNSGRSQETQYF. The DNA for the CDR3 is TGCGCCAGCAGTCCTAACAGTGGGAGATCCCAAGAGACCCAGTACTTC.

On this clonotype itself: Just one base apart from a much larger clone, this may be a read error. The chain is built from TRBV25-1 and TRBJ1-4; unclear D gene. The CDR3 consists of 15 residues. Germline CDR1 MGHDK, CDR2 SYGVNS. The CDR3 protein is CDSSELGATNEKLFF. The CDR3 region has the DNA TGTGACAGCTCTGAGTTGGGAGCAACTAATGAAAAACTGTTTTTT.

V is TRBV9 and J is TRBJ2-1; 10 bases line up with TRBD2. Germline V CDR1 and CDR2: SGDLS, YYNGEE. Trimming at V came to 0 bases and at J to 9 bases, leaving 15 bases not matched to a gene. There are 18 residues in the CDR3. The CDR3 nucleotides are TGTGCCAGCAGCGTAGAACCCCCTACGGGACTAGCGTTTAGTGAGCAGTTCTTC. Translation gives CASSVEPPTGLAFSEQFF.

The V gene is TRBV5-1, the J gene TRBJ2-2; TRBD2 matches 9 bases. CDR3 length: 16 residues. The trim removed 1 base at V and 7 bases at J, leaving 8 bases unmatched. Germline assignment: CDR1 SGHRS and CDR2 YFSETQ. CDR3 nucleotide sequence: TGCGCCAGCAGCTTGCTAGCGGGGAAAGAAAACGGGGAGCTGTTTTTT. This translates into CASSLLAGKENGELFF. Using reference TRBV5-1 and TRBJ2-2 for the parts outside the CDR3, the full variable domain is KAGVTQTPRYLIKTRGQQVTLSCSPISGHRSVSWYQQTPGQGLQFLFEYFSETQRNKGNFPGRFSGRQFSNSRSEMNVSTLELGDSALYLCASSLLAGKENGELFFGEGSRLTVL.

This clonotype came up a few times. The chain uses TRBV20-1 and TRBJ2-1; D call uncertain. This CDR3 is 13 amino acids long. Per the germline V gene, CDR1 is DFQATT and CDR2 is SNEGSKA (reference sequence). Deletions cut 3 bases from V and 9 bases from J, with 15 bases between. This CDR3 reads CSASAPSWGEQFF. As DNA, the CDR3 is TGCAGTGCTAGTGCCCCCTCTTGGGGTGAGCAGTTCTTC.

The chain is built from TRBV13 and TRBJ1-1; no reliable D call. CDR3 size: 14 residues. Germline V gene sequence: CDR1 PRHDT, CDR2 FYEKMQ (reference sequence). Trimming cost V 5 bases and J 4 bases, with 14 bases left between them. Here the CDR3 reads CASSVDISTTEAFF. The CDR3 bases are TGTGCCAGCAGCGTAGACATCTCGACCACTGAAGCTTTCTTT. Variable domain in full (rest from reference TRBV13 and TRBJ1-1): AAGVIQSPRHLIKEKRETATLKCYPIPRHDTVYWYQQGPGQDPQFLISFYEKMQSDKGSIPDRFSAQQFSDYHSELNMSSLELGDSALYFCASSVDISTTEAFFGQGTRLTVV.

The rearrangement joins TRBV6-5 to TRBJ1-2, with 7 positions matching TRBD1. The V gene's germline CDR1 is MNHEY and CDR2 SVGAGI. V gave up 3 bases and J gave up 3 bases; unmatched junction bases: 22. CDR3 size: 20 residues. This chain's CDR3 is CASSYRGAISGQEIYYGYTF. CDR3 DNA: TGTGCCAGCAGTTATCGAGGCGCAATTTCCGGACAGGAGATATACTATGGCTACACCTTC.

CDR3 residues: CASTRERNEQYF. The DNA of the CDR3 is TGTGCCAGCACCCGGGAGAGAAATGAGCAGTACTTC. The chain employs TRBV6-2 or TRBV6-3 and TRBJ2-1, with D possibly TRBD2 on 6 matching bases. The J call may be faulty, since TRBJ2-7 better matches the DNA end. Germline V gene sequence: CDR1 MNHEY, CDR2 SVGEGT. This CDR3 contains 12 residues.

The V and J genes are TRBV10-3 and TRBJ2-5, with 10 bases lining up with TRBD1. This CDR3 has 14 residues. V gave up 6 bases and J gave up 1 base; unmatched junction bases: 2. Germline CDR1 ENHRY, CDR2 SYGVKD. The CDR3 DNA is TGTGCCATCAGGGGACAGGGGCGCCAAGAGACCCAGTACTTC. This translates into CAIRGQGRQETQYF.

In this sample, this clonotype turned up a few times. CDR3 protein: CASRRGTGANVLTF. The CDR3 nucleotides read TGTGCCAGCAGACGGGGGACTGGGGCCAACGTCCTGACTTTC. The genes are TRBV28 and TRBJ2-6; D might be TRBD2 (6 bases). The germline gives CDR1 MDHEN, CDR2 SYDVKM. The CDR3 is 14 residues long. V lost 6 bases and J 2 bases, leaving 8 bases between the germline ends. The full variable domain, with the rest looked up from reference TRBV28 and TRBJ2-6, is DVKVTQSSRYLVKRTGEKVFLECVQDMDHENMFWYRQDPGLGLRLIYFSYDVKMKEKGDIPEGYSVSREKKERFSLILESASTNQTSMYLCASRRGTGANVLTFGAGSRLTVL.

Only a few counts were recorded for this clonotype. CDR3 region: CASSPEMQRGGYTF. The DNA of the CDR3 is TGTGCCAGCAGCCCCGAAATGCAAAGGGGTGGCTACACCTTC. V is TRBV7-9 and J is TRBJ1-2; tentatively, D is TRBD1 (5 bases). CDR1 and CDR2 (germline): SEHNR, FQNEAQ (reference sequence). The CDR3 extends over 14 amino acids. Trimming took 5 bases from V and 7 from J, leaving 17 bases between them. Complete variable domain (other parts from reference TRBV7-9 and TRBJ1-2): DTGVSQNPRHKITKRGQNVTFRCDPISEHNRLYWYRQTLGQGPEFLTYFQNEAQLEKSRLLSDRFSAERPKGSFSTLEIQRTEQGDSAMYLCASSPEMQRGGYTFGSGTRLTVV.

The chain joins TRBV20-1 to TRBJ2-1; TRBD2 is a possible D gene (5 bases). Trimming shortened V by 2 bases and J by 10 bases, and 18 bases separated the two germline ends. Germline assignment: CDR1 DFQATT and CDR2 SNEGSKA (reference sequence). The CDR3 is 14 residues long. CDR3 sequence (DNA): TGCAGTGCTAGAAAGGACTCCCTATCAGGCGAGCAGTTCTTC. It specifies CSARKDSLSGEQFF.

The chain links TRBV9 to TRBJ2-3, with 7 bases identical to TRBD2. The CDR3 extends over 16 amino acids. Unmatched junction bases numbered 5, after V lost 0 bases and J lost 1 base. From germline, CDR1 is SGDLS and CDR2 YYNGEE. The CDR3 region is CASSVGLAVRTDTQYF. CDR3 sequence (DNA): TGTGCCAGCAGCGTAGGGCTAGCGGTCCGCACAGATACGCAGTATTTT.

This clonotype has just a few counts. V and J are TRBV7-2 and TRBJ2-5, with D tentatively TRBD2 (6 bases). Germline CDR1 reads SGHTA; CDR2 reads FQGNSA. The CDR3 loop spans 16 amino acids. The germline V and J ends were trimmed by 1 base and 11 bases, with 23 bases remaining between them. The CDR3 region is CASSLGLTGVHNEQYF. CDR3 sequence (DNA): TGTGCCAGCAGCTTAGGTCTCACGGGAGTCCACAATGAGCAGTACTTC.

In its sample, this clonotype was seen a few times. For the CDR3, the DNA is TGTGCCAGCAGCTACAGCGGGGGGCGGTCCTACGAGCAGTACTTC. This encodes CASSYSGGRSYEQYF. The V gene is TRBV7-8, the J gene TRBJ2-7; 9 nucleotides line up with TRBD2. CDR3 length: 15 amino acids. The V and J ends lost 4 bases and 1 base, in that order; junction bases with no gene match: 5. Germline lookup yields CDR1 SGHVS and CDR2 FQNEAQ.

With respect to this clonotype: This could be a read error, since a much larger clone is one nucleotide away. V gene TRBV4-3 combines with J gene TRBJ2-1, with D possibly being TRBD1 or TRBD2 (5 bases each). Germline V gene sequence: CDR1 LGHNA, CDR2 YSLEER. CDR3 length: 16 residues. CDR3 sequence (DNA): TGCGCCAGCAGCCAAGCATGGGACGAGGCCTACAATAAGCAGTTCTTC. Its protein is CASSQAWDEAYNKQFF.

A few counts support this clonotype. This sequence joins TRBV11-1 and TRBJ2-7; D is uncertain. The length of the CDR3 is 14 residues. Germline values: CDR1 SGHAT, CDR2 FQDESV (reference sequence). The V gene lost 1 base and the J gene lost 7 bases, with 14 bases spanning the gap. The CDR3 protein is CASSLEYGFGEQYF. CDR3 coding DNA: TGTGCCAGCAGCTTAGAGTACGGGTTTGGGGAGCAGTACTTC.

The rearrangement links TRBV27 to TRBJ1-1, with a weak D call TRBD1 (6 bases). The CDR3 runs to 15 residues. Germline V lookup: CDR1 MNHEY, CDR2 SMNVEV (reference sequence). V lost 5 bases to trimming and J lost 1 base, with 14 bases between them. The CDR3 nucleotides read TGTGCCAGCAGTCCAGGACAGAGGGGGAACACTGAAGCTTTCTTT. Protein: CASSPGQRGNTEAFF.

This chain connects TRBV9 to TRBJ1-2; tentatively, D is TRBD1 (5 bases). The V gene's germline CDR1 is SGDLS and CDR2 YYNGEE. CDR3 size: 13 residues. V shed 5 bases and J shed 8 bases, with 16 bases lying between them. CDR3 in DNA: TGTGCCAGCAGTTCACAGGATTTTTGGGGCTACACCTTC. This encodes CASSSQDFWGYTF.